This T cell receptor beta chain comes out of a study of cytomegalovirus exposure and HLA in healthy donors. Findings of the study overall: Specific recognition of CMV antigens was confirmed in vitro for a few chains (all CMV-associated).

About this clone itself: Its antigen is not identified.

The repertoire was sequenced with immunoSEQ multiplex PCR; TCRdb's copy has only in-frame clones and lacks some. The table has around 69,000 clones, nearly 96% seen once; the top ten hold roughly 4.3%. This CDR3 is built from 15 residues. Looked up from germline, CDR1 is MRHNA and CDR2 is SNTAGT. V shed 3 bases and J 6 bases; nucleotides not matched to a gene: 1. This receptor was obtained from a young woman in good health and CMV-seropositive. The sample taken for sequencing was PBMCs. This chain connects TRBV6-4 to TRBJ2-1; 14 bases agree with TRBD2. CDR3 nucleotides: TGTGCCAGCAGTGAGGGGACTAGCGGGAGCAATGAGCAGTTCTTC. Translated, it gives CASSEGTSGSNEQFF.